A selection of T cell receptor beta chains follows, all from one sample in a study of CD4+ T cells in melanoma. Sequencing was performed with immunoSEQ multiplex PCR; in TCRdb, only in-frame clones are kept and a portion is missing. The repertoire holds fewer than 20,000 clones, with 83% as singletons. Material for sequencing was cells from a culture (not recorded whether cultured in vitro). These receptor sequences come from a human donor with melanoma. Each CDR3 is given with its conserved first and last residue. The D gene is left open where the match is weak. Size values are once, few and many counts, or a class for expanded clones, and some rows have none.

NA	TRBV7-8	NA	TRBJ2-1	CASSPLGSYNEQFF	TGTGCCAGCAGCCCCCTAGGGTCCTACAATGAGCAGTTCTTC
NA	TRBV11-2	TRBD1	TRBJ2-5	CASSLGTGGLGEETQYF	TGTGCCAGCAGCTTGGGGACAGGGGGCTTAGGGGAAGAGACCCAGTACTTC
NA	TRBV30	NA	TRBJ1-5	CAWSIQDQPQHF	TGTGCCTGGAGTATACAGGATCAGCCCCAGCATTTT
NA	TRBV7-9	NA	TRBJ2-2	CASSHGLTAAGRYTGELFF	TGTGCCAGCAGCCATGGCCTGACCGCAGCAGGGCGTTACACCGGGGAGCTGTTTTTT
few	TRBV6-5	NA	TRBJ1-1	CASSSVGSNTEAFF	TGTGCCAGCAGTTCGGTGGGCTCGAACACTGAAGCTTTCTTT
NA	TRBV2	NA	TRBJ2-7	CASTVVGGPYEQYF	TGTGCCAGCACAGTGGTTGGGGGGCCCTACGAGCAGTACTTC
NA	TRBV2	NA	TRBJ2-3	CASRSNRGSTDTQYF	TGTGCCAGCAGGTCAAACCGAGGATCCACAGATACGCAGTATTTT
NA	TRBV30	NA	TRBJ1-4	CAWSGGLGNEKLFF	TGTGCCTGGAGTGGGGGCTTGGGTAATGAAAAACTGTTTTTT
once	TRBV18	TRBD1	TRBJ2-2	CASSHRGLTGELFF	TGTGCCAGCTCACACAGGGGGCTCACCGGGGAGCTGTTTTTT
NA	TRBV18	NA	TRBJ2-7	CASSPGIGGAGEQYF	TGTGCCAGCTCACCGGGTATAGGGGGAGCAGGCGAGCAGTACTTC
NA	TRBV29-1	NA	TRBJ2-7	CSVATVPYEQYF	TGCAGCGTCGCGACAGTACCCTACGAGCAGTACTTC